This T cell receptor beta chain was captured in a study of T cell responses to AZD1222 COVID-19 vaccine. For the study at large: Pooled samples include second doses given at about 4 or 12 weeks.

This clone has a single count. Its target is not known. Repertoires were generated with immunoSEQ multiplex PCR, while TCRdb's copy carries only in-frame clones and drops some. The repertoire holds roughly 150,000 clones, with roughly 90% as singletons. The CDR3 covers 17 residues. CDR1 is PRHDT, CDR2 FYEKMQ, per germline (reference sequence). Trimming shortened V by 5 bases and J by 4 bases, and 22 bases separated the two germline ends. Study-wide results and caveats: The repertoires were collected only after the peak T cell response. Clonal diversity was possibly underestimated; the donors were predominantly white British and more often female.

This receptor was identified in an adult in good health. The chain is built from TRBV13 and TRBJ2-3; D unclear. The starting material was peripheral blood, obtained on day 0 of AZD1222 vaccination. The CDR3 region is CASSTTGHLPGPDTQYF. DNA for the CDR3: TGTGCCAGCAGCACTACGGGCCACCTCCCGGGCCCAGATACGCAGTATTTT.